This note documents a single TCR beta chain sequence. The sample belongs to a study of blood T cell repertoires in COVID-19. Study-level information: COVID-19 samples from acute and convalescent phases originated in the United States, Italy and Spain. PBMCs, B-cell-depleted T cells, or T cells provided the cDNA or gDNA that made up the material.

Self-reported history from a screening survey and questionnaire set each donor's cohort. Among Cohort 3 donors, those recovered had two negative PCRs, clearance, or symptom resolution. Profiling relied on immunoSEQ multiplex PCR, and the TCRdb table lists in-frame clones only, not all of them. The data hold 300,000 to 400,000 clones, with around 90% observed a single time. The ends lost 3 bases at V and 15 bases at J; junction bases unmatched: 3. The CDR3 totals 11 residues. CDR1 and CDR2 (germline): LNHDA, SQIVND (reference sequence). The sample was PBMCs or T cells enriched from blood (not recorded which). The sequence came from a woman between 18 and 29 years old who had recovered from COVID-19. The rearrangement uses TRBV19 and TRBJ2-1; 9 positions match TRBD1. The CDR3 coding sequence is TGTGCCAGTAGTATGGGGACAGGGTTGTTCTTC. As protein: CASSMGTGLFF.